The present T cell receptor (beta chain) was sequenced within a study of shared clonotypes between healthy human individuals. The CDR3 has 14 residues. The germline V gene encodes CDR1 ENHRY and CDR2 SYGVKD. J gave up 3 bases and V 4 bases, and 1 base lay outside the gene matches. Clones were sequenced by immunoSEQ multiplex PCR, and TCRdb holds only the in-frame ones, with some missing. The sample lists about 1 million clones; about three quarters were seen once. This chain uses TRBV10-3 with TRBJ2-1, with TRBD2 identical over 9 bases. This sequence originates from a man aged 18-30 years in good health. The sequencing input was memory CD4+ T cells sorted from blood. Subset defined: CD45RA-negative fraction. The chain's CDR3 is CAISGTSVYNEQFF. CDR3 sequence (DNA): TGTGCCATCAGTGGGACTAGCGTCTACAATGAGCAGTTCTTC.